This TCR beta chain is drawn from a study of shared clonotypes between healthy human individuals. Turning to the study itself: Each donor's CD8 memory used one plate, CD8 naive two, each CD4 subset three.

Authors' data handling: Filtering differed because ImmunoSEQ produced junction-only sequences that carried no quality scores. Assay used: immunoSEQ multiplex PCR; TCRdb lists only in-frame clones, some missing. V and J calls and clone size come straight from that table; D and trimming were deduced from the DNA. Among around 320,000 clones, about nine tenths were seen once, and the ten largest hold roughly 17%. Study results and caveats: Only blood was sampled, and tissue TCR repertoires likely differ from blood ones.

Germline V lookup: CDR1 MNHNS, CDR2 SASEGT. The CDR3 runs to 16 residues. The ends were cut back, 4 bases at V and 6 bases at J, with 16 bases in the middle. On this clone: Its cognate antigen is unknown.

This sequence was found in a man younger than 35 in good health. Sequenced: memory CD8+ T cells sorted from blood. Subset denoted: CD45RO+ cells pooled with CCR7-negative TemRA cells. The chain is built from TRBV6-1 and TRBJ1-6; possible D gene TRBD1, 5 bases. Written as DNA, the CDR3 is TGTGCCAGCAGTGTTCAGGGCTCGCCGGGTAATTCACCCCTCCACTTT. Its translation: CASSVQGSPGNSPLHF.